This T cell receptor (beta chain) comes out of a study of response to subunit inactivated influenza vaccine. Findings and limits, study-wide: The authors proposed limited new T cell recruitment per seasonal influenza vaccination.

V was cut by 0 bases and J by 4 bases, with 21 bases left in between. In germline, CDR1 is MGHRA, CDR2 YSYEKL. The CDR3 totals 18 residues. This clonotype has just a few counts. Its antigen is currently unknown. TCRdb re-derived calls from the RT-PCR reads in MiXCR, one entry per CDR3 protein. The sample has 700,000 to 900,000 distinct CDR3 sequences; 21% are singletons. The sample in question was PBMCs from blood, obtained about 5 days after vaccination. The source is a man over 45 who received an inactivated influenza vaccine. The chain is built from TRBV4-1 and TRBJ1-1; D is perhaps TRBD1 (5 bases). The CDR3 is CASSQDQIGRARFTEAFF. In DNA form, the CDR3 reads TGCGCCAGCAGCCAAGATCAGATCGGCAGGGCAAGATTCACTGAAGCTTTCTTT.